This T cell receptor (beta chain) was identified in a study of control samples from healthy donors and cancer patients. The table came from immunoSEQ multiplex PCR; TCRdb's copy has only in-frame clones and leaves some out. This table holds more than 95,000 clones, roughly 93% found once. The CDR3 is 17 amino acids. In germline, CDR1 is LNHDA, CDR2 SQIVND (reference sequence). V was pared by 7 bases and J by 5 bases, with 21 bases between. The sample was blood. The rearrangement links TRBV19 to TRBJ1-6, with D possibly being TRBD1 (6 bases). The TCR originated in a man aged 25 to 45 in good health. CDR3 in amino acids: CASKGFSLQGDNSPLHF. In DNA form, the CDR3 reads TGTGCCAGTAAAGGTTTTTCTCTACAGGGCGATAATTCACCCCTCCACTTT.